Listed below are T cell receptor beta chains from one sample, sequenced in a study of cytomegalovirus exposure and HLA in healthy donors. Produced via immunoSEQ multiplex PCR; TCRdb's table is partial and in-frame only. The sample includes some 110,000 clones, about 88% seen only once; the top ten take over 3%. Sequencing input: PBMCs. The receptors were gathered from a young woman in good health and CMV-seropositive. Both conserved end residues are part of each CDR3. Fields, in order: D gene, clone size, CDR3 length, J gene, V gene, CDR3 DNA, CDR3 protein. The D gene is left open where the match is weak. Clone size is given for some rows only: seen once, a few or many times, or a class if the clone is expanded.

TRBD1 - 12 TRBJ1-2 TRBV9 TGTGCCAGCAGGGGGACAGGGGGTGGCTACACCTTC CASRGTGGGYTF
- few 17 TRBJ2-7 TRBV4-1 TGCGCCAGCAGCCAACAACCTCGCTTCGCCCAGGGTGGCGAGCAGTACTTC CASSQQPRFAQGGEQYF
TRBD1 - 15 TRBJ2-5 TRBV28 TGTGCCAGCAGTAGTCCCGGGACAGTTGTTGAGACCCAGTACTTC CASSSPGTVVETQYF
- - 14 TRBJ1-1 TRBV28 TGTGCCGGCCGCCGGGGGGCGACGGACACTGAAGCTTTCTTT CAGRRGATDTEAFF
- - 16 TRBJ1-5 TRBV7-9 TGTGCCAGCAGCCCAGGGAAGGCCGATAGCAATCAGCCCCAGCATTTT CASSPGKADSNQPQHF
- - 14 TRBJ2-1 TRBV7-8 TGTGCCAGCAGCCTCCGCCCGGGGGATGGTGAGCAGTTCTTC CASSLRPGDGEQFF
TRBD2 - 19 TRBJ2-3 TRBV10-2 TGCGCCAGCAGTGGTGGACTAGCGGGGGGGAAGGGGAGCACAGATACGCAGTATTTT CASSGGLAGGKGSTDTQYF
- - 13 TRBJ2-7 TRBV7-9 TGTGCCAGTTGCCCAACAGGCACCTACGAGCAGTACTTC CASCPTGTYEQYF
TRBD1 - 14 TRBJ2-2 TRBV12-5 TGTGCTAGCCCTGGGACAGGGGACACCGGGGAGCTGTTTTTT CASPGTGDTGELFF
- - 14 TRBJ1-1 TRBV28 TGTGCCAGCAGACCTCCCCGTCGGGGGGCGGAAGCTTTCTTT CASRPPRRGAEAFF
- few 16 TRBJ1-1 TRBV6-4 TGTGCCAGCAGTCGGGAGGGGGATCGGGTGAACACTGAAGCTTTCTTT CASSREGDRVNTEAFF
TRBD1 - 17 TRBJ1-2 TRBV18 TGTGCCAGCTCACCTCTGACAGGGGGGAAGATTATGGAGGGCTACACCTTC CASSPLTGGKIMEGYTF
- - 15 TRBJ2-3 TRBV6-6 TGTGCCAGCAGTTACGGGCAGGGACTGACAGATACGCAGTATTTT CASSYGQGLTDTQYF
TRBD1 - 14 TRBJ2-5 TRBV29-1 TGCAGCGCCTCGGACAGGGGTTCCCAAGAGACCCAGTACTTC CSASDRGSQETQYF
- - 13 TRBJ2-1 TRBV10-2 TGCGCCAGCAGTTCCGACAGATACAATGAGCAGTTCTTC CASSSDRYNEQFF
- - 15 TRBJ2-7 TRBV28 TGTGCCAGCAGTGGACAGGCGGGGGGTCTCTACGAGCAGTACTTC CASSGQAGGLYEQYF
TRBD1 - 15 TRBJ1-6 TRBV6-5 TGTGCCAGCAAACCGACCGGACAGGGAGGCTCACCCCTCCACTTT CASKPTGQGGSPLHF
TRBD1 once 12 TRBJ2-5 TRBV28 TGTGCCAGCAGTTCCCCAGGGGGGACCCAGTACTTC CASSSPGGTQYF
TRBD1 - 14 TRBJ1-2 TRBV5-4 TGTGCCAGCAGCGGTAGACAGGGAAACTATGGCTACACCTTC CASSGRQGNYGYTF
TRBD1 - 16 TRBJ2-2 TRBV11-1 TGTGCCAGCAGCTTCCCGACAGGGCGGAACACCGGGGAGCTGTTTTTT CASSFPTGRNTGELFF
- - 17 TRBJ1-1 TRBV27 TGTGCCAGCAGTTTAAACGGACGAGGGAGGAGGAACACTGAAGCTTTCTTT CASSLNGRGRRNTEAFF
- few 12 TRBJ1-1 TRBV19 TGTGCCAGTACTCCCCCGGGTCTTGAAGCTTTCTTT CASTPPGLEAFF
- - 11 TRBJ2-7 TRBV2 TGTGCCAGCAGTGATGGTCCCGGGCAGTACTTC CASSDGPGQYF
- few 13 TRBJ2-7 TRBV10-3 TGTGCCACCCGACAGGATTACCTCTACGAGCAGTACTTC CATRQDYLYEQYF
TRBD1 - 14 TRBJ1-2 TRBV29-1 TGCAGCGTTGAAGACCCCGGGACAGGGCTGGGATTTCACTTC CSVEDPGTGLGFHF
TRBD2 - 17 TRBJ2-2 TRBV28 TGTGCCAGCAGCCCCCTCGGCCTAGCGGGAAACACCGGGGAGCTGTTTTTT CASSPLGLAGNTGELFF
- - 15 TRBJ1-2 TRBV6-6 TGTGCCAGCAGTTACGCGGCGGTTTTGGACTATGGCTACACCTTC CASSYAAVLDYGYTF
TRBD2 - 15 TRBJ2-2 TRBV6-5 TGTGCCACCTCCTTCCGGGGGGGCTGGTCCGGGGAGCTGTTTTTT CATSFRGGWSGELFF
TRBD2 - 14 TRBJ2-3 TRBV19 TGTGCCAGTAGTAAGGCGGGAGATACAGATACGCAGTATTTT CASSKAGDTDTQYF
TRBD2 - 15 TRBJ2-3 TRBV6-5 TGTGCCAGCAGGGAGCGGGGCGGGGGCACAGATACGCAGTATTTT CASRERGGGTDTQYF
TRBD1 once 13 TRBJ1-2 TRBV5-6 TGTGCCAGCCGGACAGGGGTAAGGTATGGCTACACCTTC CASRTGVRYGYTF
- - 14 TRBJ2-1 TRBV11-3 TGTGCCAGCAGCTTATCCGGGGATGGAAATGAGCAGTTCTTC CASSLSGDGNEQFF
TRBD1 - 16 TRBJ2-3 TRBV29-1 TGCAGCGTTCTCGGCGACAGGGGGCTGGTCACAGATACGCAGTATTTT CSVLGDRGLVTDTQYF
- - 13 TRBJ1-1 TRBV5-1 TGCGCCAGCAGCTTGGGAGGGGGCACTGAAGCTTTCTTT CASSLGGGTEAFF
- - 12 TRBJ1-1 TRBV30 TGTGCCTGGAGGTGGGCAAACACTGAAGCTTTCTTT CAWRWANTEAFF
- - 16 TRBJ1-6 TRBV28 TGTGCCAGCAGTTTAAGCATGAGCTCCTATAATTCACCCCTCCACTTT CASSLSMSSYNSPLHF
- - 11 TRBJ1-1 TRBV4-1 TGCGCCAGCCGGGCCACAGGACAAGCTTTCTTT CASRATGQAFF
- - 14 TRBJ2-1 TRBV29-1 TGCAGCGTTTCTGGGGCTACATCCTACAATGAGCAGTTCTTC CSVSGATSYNEQFF
- - 15 TRBJ2-7 TRBV19 TGTGCCAGTAGTATAACACTACTACCAATCTACGAGCAGTACTTC CASSITLLPIYEQYF
- - 15 TRBJ2-7 TRBV5-4 TGTGCCAGCAGCGCCCCGAGCGGGCCGCTACGGGAGCAGTACTTC CASSAPSGPLREQYF
- once 13 TRBJ2-3 TRBV10-3 TGTGCCATCATGCCTAGGCTCACAGATACGCAGTATTTT CAIMPRLTDTQYF
- - 14 TRBJ2-1 TRBV5-1 TGCGCCAGCAGCTTTGAGCGGAGGTACAATGAGCAGTTCTTC CASSFERRYNEQFF
- - 16 TRBJ1-1 TRBV9 TGTGCCAGCAGCGTAGATCCGGGGGGGATGAACACTGAAGCTTTCTTT CASSVDPGGMNTEAFF
- - 12 TRBJ1-6 TRBV15 TGTGCCTGTGGCAGTTATAATTCACCCCTCCACTTT CACGSYNSPLHF
- - 14 TRBJ1-1 TRBV6-1 TGTGCCAGCAGTGAAATAGGGGGTCGCACTGAAGCTTTCTTT CASSEIGGRTEAFF